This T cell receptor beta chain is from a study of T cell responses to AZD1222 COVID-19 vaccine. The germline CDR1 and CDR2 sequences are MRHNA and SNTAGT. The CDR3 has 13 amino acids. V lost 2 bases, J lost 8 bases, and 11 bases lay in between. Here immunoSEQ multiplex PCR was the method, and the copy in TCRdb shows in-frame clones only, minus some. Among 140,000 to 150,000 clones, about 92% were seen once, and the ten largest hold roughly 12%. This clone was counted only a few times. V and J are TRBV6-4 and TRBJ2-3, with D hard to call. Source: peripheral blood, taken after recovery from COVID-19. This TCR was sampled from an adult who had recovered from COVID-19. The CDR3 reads CASSDDPAATQYF. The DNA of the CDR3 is TGTGCCAGCAGTGACGACCCGGCGGCTACGCAGTATTTT.